These T cell receptor beta chains were read from a single sample in a study of blood T cells in healthy people across ages. One entry per CDR3 protein, called by TCRdb with MiXCR from the 5' RACE reads. The sample records hundreds of thousands of distinct CDR3 sequences, around 52% being singletons. Specimen: blood. These TCRs come from a woman of 80 years or more in good health. The CDR3 runs from the conserved cysteine through the conserved F or W. A D gene is named only where the DNA matches it firmly.

d_gene | j_gene | v_gene | CDR3aa
. | TRBJ1-6 | TRBV7-9 | CASSWGDSPLHF
. | TRBJ1-1 | TRBV27 | CASALGSSLEAFF
TRBD1 | TRBJ2-1 | TRBV25-1 | CASSEATGRNEQFF
. | TRBJ2-1 | TRBV28 | CASTNRGRAYNEQFF
. | TRBJ2-1 | TRBV21-1 | CASSNVVGLGPEYNEQFF
. | TRBJ2-7 | TRBV7-2 | CASSSPGVGTYEQYF
. | TRBJ1-2 | TRBV7-3 | CASSLNGGYGYTF
. | TRBJ1-2 | TRBV6-6 | CASSYVAEGGYGYTF
. | TRBJ2-1 | TRBV15 | CATSKGTVQFF
. | TRBJ2-3 | TRBV25-1 | CASSESFRGLGRRTDTQYF
TRBD2 | TRBJ2-2 | TRBV3-1 | CASSQVPAGGTGELFF
. | TRBJ2-7 | TRBV28 | CASSYSGPNSYEQYF
. | TRBJ2-1 | TRBV18 | CASSPGLADLNEQFF
. | TRBJ2-7 | TRBV6-2/TRBV6-3 | CASRFGAAYEQYF
. | TRBJ2-2 | TRBV5-1 | CASSLVSRGNTGELFF
. | TRBJ2-5 | TRBV9 | CASSVGVGQETQYF
. | TRBJ2-7 | TRBV6-1 | CASSVFGGDDSYEQYF
TRBD1 | TRBJ1-2 | TRBV15 | CATSSTTGVPNYGYTF
TRBD2 | TRBJ2-3 | TRBV3-1 | CASSRYSGLATDTQYF
TRBD1 | TRBJ2-4 | TRBV30 | CASTGANIQYF
. | TRBJ2-3 | TRBV30 | CAWSRGHSTDTQYF
. | TRBJ2-7 | TRBV4-1 | CASSSGFQEQYF
. | TRBJ2-1 | TRBV7-8 | CASSFASRGPYNEQFF
. | TRBJ1-1 | TRBV10-3 | CATRQGVMDTEAFF
. | TRBJ2-5 | TRBV20-1 | CSANSRGPQETQYF
TRBD2 | TRBJ2-1 | TRBV7-3 | CASSLRAPSGTRNEQFF
. | TRBJ2-6 | TRBV6-5 | CATRGVAGANVLTF
TRBD1 | TRBJ2-1 | TRBV30 | CACDPGQGSDNEQFF
TRBD1 | TRBJ2-5 | TRBV6-5 | CASSYLGQGARETQYF
TRBD1 | TRBJ1-1 | TRBV10-3 | CAISLTGNAAFF
. | TRBJ1-2 | TRBV29-1 | CSAGPMYSGYTF
. | TRBJ2-7 | TRBV20-1 | CSARDFDRVGGEQYF
TRBD1 | . | TRBV3-1 | CASSQDTRDRGQETQFF
TRBD1 | TRBJ2-7 | TRBV15 | CATSAHGDRFSYEQYF
. | TRBJ2-5 | TRBV12-3/TRBV12-4 | CASRLSLVETQYF
TRBD2 | TRBJ2-3 | TRBV20-1 | CSARGGSLADTQYF
. | TRBJ2-2 | TRBV12-3/TRBV12-4 | CASSPVQGNTGELFF
TRBD1 | TRBJ1-1 | TRBV28 | CASSLSQGGDYTEAFF
TRBD1 | TRBJ2-5 | TRBV30 | CAWSASDRQYF
. | TRBJ2-1 | TRBV6-5 | CASTGNSYNEQFF
. | TRBJ2-6 | TRBV10-3 | CAISSGYSGANVLTF
. | . | TRBV28 | CASSLGPGAPYEQYF
TRBD2 | TRBJ2-1 | TRBV20-1 | CSATTSGSRVKQFF
. | TRBJ2-2 | TRBV5-1 | CASSLGFANTGELFF
. | TRBJ1-5 | TRBV5-1 | CASSPLLGQPQHF
TRBD2 | TRBJ2-1 | TRBV20-1 | CSARDPGTSGGHEQFF
. | . | TRBV7-7 | CASSSSGGATQYF